These 14 T cell receptor beta chains came from one sample sequenced in a study of blood T cell repertoires in COVID-19. This table comes from immunoSEQ multiplex PCR, and its TCRdb copy is limited to in-frame clones, with some not included. This table holds tens of thousands of clones, around 90% found once. Sequencing was carried out using peripheral blood. These receptors all stem from a man aged 50 to 60 with acute or convalescent COVID-19.

The rearrangement joins TRBV2 to TRBJ1-5, with 8 nucleotides matching TRBD1. This CDR3 has 15 residues. Per germline, CDR1 SNHLY and CDR2 FYNNEI. V lost 6 bases and J lost 7; bases outside the gene matches: 11. In DNA form, the CDR3 reads TGTGCCAGCAGCCAAGACAGGGGTGCAAGGCAGCCCCAGCATTTT. Translation: CASSQDRGARQPQHF.

This clone was picked up a small number of times. The chain has TRBV19 and TRBJ2-7; possible D gene TRBD1, 6 bases. CDR1 LNHDA and CDR2 SQIVND come from the germline V gene (reference sequence). The CDR3 has 15 residues. Trimming shortened V by 4 bases and J by 3 bases, and 16 bases separated the two germline ends. CDR3 in amino acids: CASSSRTETNYEQYF. In DNA, the CDR3 is TGTGCCAGTAGTAGCCGGACAGAAACTAACTACGAGCAGTACTTC.

The CDR3 loop is CASSRQTGGGNQPQHF. Written as DNA, the CDR3 is TGCGCCAGCAGCCGCCAGACTGGGGGCGGCAATCAGCCCCAGCATTTT. The rearrangement uses TRBV4-1 and TRBJ1-5, with D possibly being TRBD1 (6 bases). The CDR3 covers 16 residues. Germline loops: CDR1 MGHRA, CDR2 YSYEKL. The germline V and J ends were trimmed by 4 bases and 2 bases, with 15 bases remaining between them.

The gene calls are TRBV27 and TRBJ1-1; weak D call: TRBD1 (5 bases). This CDR3 spans 16 amino acids. V shed 6 bases and J shed 1 base, with 18 bases lying between them. CDR1 is MNHEY and CDR2 is SMNVEV in the germline V gene (reference sequence). CDR3 region: CASSGRAFVGNTEAFF. CDR3 coding DNA: TGTGCCAGCAGCGGCAGGGCTTTCGTTGGGAACACTGAAGCTTTCTTT.

The chain employs TRBV6-2 or TRBV6-3 and TRBJ2-1; 11 bases align to TRBD2. Per the germline V gene, CDR1 is MNHEY and CDR2 is SVGEGT. The trim removed 6 bases at V and 6 bases at J, leaving 10 bases unmatched. The CDR3 is made up of 16 amino acids. This CDR3 reads CASSSRPGLAVNEQFF. The CDR3 nucleotides read TGTGCCAGCAGCTCGCGCCCGGGACTAGCGGTCAATGAGCAGTTCTTC.

As concerns this clone: The same CDR3 is also encoded by other DNA sequences in this sample. The chain uses TRBV20-1 and TRBJ2-7, with TRBD2 as a possible D gene (6 bases). V was clipped by 3 bases and J by 5 bases, with 8 bases between them. The germline V gene has CDR1 DFQATT and CDR2 SNEGSKA (reference sequence). The CDR3 loop spans 11 amino acids. The CDR3 sequence is CSARAGHEQYV. The CDR3 region has the DNA TGCAGTGCTAGGGCGGGGCACGAGCAGTACGTC.

The chain is built from TRBV6-6 and TRBJ2-1; D is unclear. V was clipped by 0 bases and J by 5 bases, with 11 bases between them. This CDR3 region has 15 residues. The germline CDR1 and CDR2 sequences are MNHNY and SVGAGI (reference sequence). The CDR3 spells CASSYSAVKDNEQFF. CDR3 coding DNA: TGTGCCAGCAGTTACTCCGCGGTAAAGGACAATGAGCAGTTCTTC.

This clone was seen once. This chain uses TRBV4-2 with TRBJ2-1; TRBD2 matches at 7 bases. Germline CDR1 is LGHNA and CDR2 is YNFKEQ. V lost 4 bases to trimming and J lost 2 bases; unmatched junction nucleotides: 5. The CDR3 extends over 15 amino acids. The CDR3 DNA reads TGTGCCAGCAGCCCCCGGGGGGTCGCCTACAATGAGCAGTTCTTC. As protein: CASSPRGVAYNEQFF.

This clone has just a few counts. The chain couples TRBV6-2 or TRBV6-3 to TRBJ1-1, with 8 bases lining up with TRBD1. After removal of 5 bases from V and 4 bases from J, the junction contained 12 bases not matched to a gene. The CDR3 is 16 amino acids. Germline V lookup: CDR1 MNHEY, CDR2 SVGEGT. In nucleotides, the CDR3 is TGTGCCAGCAGTAGACGCCTCTCGACAGGGGTCACTGAAGCTTTCTTT. Amino acids: CASSRRLSTGVTEAFF.

The chain joins TRBV30 to TRBJ1-2; TRBD1 matches at 8 bases. The CDR3 sequence is 14 residues long. Germline V gene sequence: CDR1 GTSNPN, CDR2 SVGIG (reference sequence). Trimming removed 8 bases from V and 7 bases from J; junction bases left unmatched: 15. This CDR3 is CASSAGQGGVGYTF. CDR3 in DNA: TGTGCCAGCTCAGCTGGACAGGGAGGAGTTGGCTACACCTTC.

This sequence joins TRBV28 and TRBJ2-3; D may be TRBD2 (6 bases). The CDR3 has 15 amino acids. Per germline, CDR1 MDHEN and CDR2 SYDVKM. V dropped 7 bases and J dropped 1 base, with 15 bases sitting between them. The CDR3 coding sequence is TGTGCCAGCAATCGGGAGCCTCCAGGCACAGATACGCAGTATTTT. This codes for CASNREPPGTDTQYF.

The chain has TRBV5-4 and TRBJ2-5, with D possibly matching TRBD2 (7 bases). Germline values: CDR1 SGHNT, CDR2 YYREEE (reference sequence). The CDR3 loop spans 15 amino acids. The germline V and J ends were trimmed by 4 bases and 3 bases, with 16 bases remaining between them. The CDR3 region has the DNA TGTGCCAGCAGCCTGAATTGGGGGGGCAAAGAGACCCAGTACTTC. Its translation is CASSLNWGGKETQYF.

The chain links TRBV11-2 to TRBJ2-1; 11 bases line up with TRBD1. Looked up from germline, CDR1 is SGHAT and CDR2 is FQNNGV. The CDR3 contains 15 residues. Unmatched junction bases numbered 4, after V lost 5 bases and J lost 4 bases. CDR3: CASSMGQGVYNEQFF. CDR3 in DNA: TGTGCCAGCAGCATGGGACAGGGGGTTTACAATGAGCAGTTCTTC.

The V gene is TRBV6-5, the J gene TRBJ2-5; TRBD1 matches 8 bases. V gave up 0 bases and J gave up 5 bases; unmatched junction bases: 8. In germline, CDR1 is MNHEY, CDR2 SVGAGI. The CDR3 runs to 16 residues. This CDR3 reads CASSYSTAGGRETQYF. The DNA for the CDR3 is TGTGCCAGCAGTTACTCGACGGCAGGGGGCCGGGAGACCCAGTACTTC.